Listed below are T cell receptor beta chains from one sample, sequenced in a study of blood T cell repertoires in COVID-19. Repertoires were generated with immunoSEQ multiplex PCR, while TCRdb's copy carries only in-frame clones and drops some. The table has about 150,000 clones, 80% to 90% seen once. The sequencing input was peripheral blood. These receptors originate from a woman aged 45-60 years in a cohort sampled during active or convalescent COVID-19. The CDR3 runs from the conserved cysteine through the conserved F or W. Each record gives: V gene, J gene, clone size, D gene, CDR3 DNA, CDR3 protein. D genes are given only for firm matches. Not all rows give a size; the values are once, few, many and, for expanded clones, a class.

TRBV2	TRBJ2-7	-	TRBD1	TGTGCCAGCAGCGACCCGGACAGGGCCTCCTACGAGCAGTACTTC	CASSDPDRASYEQYF
TRBV6-5	TRBJ1-6	few	-	TGTGCCAGTACAGGGTTGGCTAGTTCACCCCTCCACTTT	CASTGLASSPLHF
TRBV19	TRBJ1-5	-	-	TGTGCCAGTAGTATAGAACGGGGGGGAAATCAGCCCCAGCATTTT	CASSIERGGNQPQHF
TRBV9	TRBJ2-3	-	-	TGTGCCAGCAGCAACTCTATGAGCGCAGATACGCAGTATTTT	CASSNSMSADTQYF
TRBV30	TRBJ1-3	once	-	TGTGCCTGGAGTCTCGGTAGCAGCTCTGGAAACACCATATATTTT	CAWSLGSSSGNTIYF
TRBV10-3	TRBJ1-2	-	-	TGTGCCATCAGTGACCGGGACACCTATGGCTACACCTTC	CAISDRDTYGYTF
TRBV14	TRBJ1-6	-	-	TGTGCCAGCAGCGACGTCAGGAATTCACCCCTCCACTTT	CASSDVRNSPLHF
TRBV19	TRBJ1-2	-	-	TGTGCCAGTAGTCGTTCGCAGGGGAACTATGGCTACACCTTC	CASSRSQGNYGYTF
TRBV24-1	TRBJ1-5	-	-	TGTGCCACCCAAGGGGGGGGAAGCAATCAGCCCCAGCATTTT	CATQGGGSNQPQHF
TRBV30	TRBJ1-2	-	-	TGTGCCTTTACACCAAACTATGGCTACACCTTC	CAFTPNYGYTF
TRBV10-3	TRBJ1-1	once	-	TGTGCCATCAGGCAAGACAGGAACACTGAAGCTTTCTTT	CAIRQDRNTEAFF
TRBV5-1	TRBJ2-3	-	TRBD2	TGCGCCAGCAGCCAGGGGCTAGCGGGGGGGCCAGATACGCAGTATTTT	CASSQGLAGGPDTQYF
TRBV30	TRBJ2-7	-	TRBD1	TGTGCCTGGAGGGACAGGAGCTCCTACGAGCAGTACTTC	CAWRDRSSYEQYF